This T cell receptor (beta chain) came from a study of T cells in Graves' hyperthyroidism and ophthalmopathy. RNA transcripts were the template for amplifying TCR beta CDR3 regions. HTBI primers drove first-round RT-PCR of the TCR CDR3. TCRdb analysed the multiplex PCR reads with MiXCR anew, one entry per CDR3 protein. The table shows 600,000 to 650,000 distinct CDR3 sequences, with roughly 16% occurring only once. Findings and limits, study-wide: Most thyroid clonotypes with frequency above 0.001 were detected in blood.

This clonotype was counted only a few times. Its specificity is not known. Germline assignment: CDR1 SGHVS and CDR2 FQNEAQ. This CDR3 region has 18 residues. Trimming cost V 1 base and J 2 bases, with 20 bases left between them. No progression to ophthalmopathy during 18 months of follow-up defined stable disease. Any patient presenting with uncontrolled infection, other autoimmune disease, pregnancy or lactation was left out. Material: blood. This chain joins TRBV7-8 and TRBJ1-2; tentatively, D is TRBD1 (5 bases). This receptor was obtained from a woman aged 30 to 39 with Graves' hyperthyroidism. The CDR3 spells CASSLVVLGPQSNYGYTF. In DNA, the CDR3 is TGTGCCAGCAGCTTAGTGGTTTTGGGACCGCAAAGCAACTATGGCTACACCTTC.